This T cell receptor beta chain was retrieved from a study of a mutant IDH1 vaccine in newly diagnosed glioma. Study in general: Patients underwent eight vaccinations, which took place in weeks 1, 3, 5, 7, 11, 15, 19 and 23. Study-wide findings and caveats: Changes in top peripheral clonotypes did not appear linked to pseudoprogression.

Only in-frame clones appear in the TCRdb table, and some are missing; sequencing was by immunoSEQ multiplex PCR. In the table there are about 60,000 clones, roughly 84% of which are singletons. As to time point: week 11, during vaccination. Vaccination comprised doses that each held 300 ug of mutant IDH1 20-mer peptide, plus topical imiquimod. A word on this clone: Antigen: not known.

The CDR3 extends over 14 amino acids. The V end was cut by 7 bases, the J end by 3 bases, with 17 bases between. The V gene's germline CDR1 is SQVTM and CDR2 ANQGSEA. This sequence originates from a woman in her forties or fifties with glioma. The J gene is TRBJ2-3, the V gene TRBV29-1; a weak D match, TRBD2 (6 bases). Here the sequenced sample was PBMCs, taken from a glioma patient whose treatment included an IDH1 peptide vaccine. The CDR3 DNA sequence: TGCAGCGGGGAGGACCGGCCGGGAACAGATACGCAGTATTTT. Encoded protein: CSGEDRPGTDTQYF.